This T cell receptor (beta chain) was identified during a study of blood T cell repertoires in COVID-19. Study summary: PBMCs, B-cell-depleted T cells, or T cells provided the cDNA or gDNA that made up the material.

The germline gives CDR1 GTSNPN, CDR2 SVGIG (reference sequence). This CDR3 contains 13 residues. Trimming stripped 4 bases from V and 6 bases from J, with 13 bases between. Per the original data handling: Using reference gene primer amplification, nucleated cell counts were estimated. The assay was immunoSEQ multiplex PCR, and TCRdb's table has in-frame clones only and misses some. Clone size and the V and J calls come from that table; the DNA yielded D and trimming. This table holds more than 85,000 clones, approximately 90% found once. This chain joins TRBV30 and TRBJ2-1, with D possibly being TRBD2 (6 bases). Sequenced input: peripheral blood. The TCR was taken from a man aged 55 to 70 with acute or convalescent COVID-19. The DNA for the CDR3 is TGTGCCTGGACCCTGACTAGTTCCAATGAGCAGTTCTTC. Protein sequence: CAWTLTSSNEQFF.